The T cell receptor (beta chain) under discussion was sequenced for a study of breast tumors, draining lymph nodes, adjacent tissues (dated by TCRdb to 2016 to 2018). Concerning the study at large: Breast cancer patients provided tumor, adjacent nontumor tissue and axillary lymph nodes, and the study compared the TCR beta repertoires across these three sources. The study was designed to assess the relationships and possible T-cell exchange between tumor, surrounding tissue and draining lymph node repertoires in human breast cancer.

The sequencer listed for this sample is Illumina HiSeq 2000. TCR beta chain libraries were generated through multiplex PCR amplification. The amplified TCR beta chain products were analyzed by high-throughput sequencing. TCRdb cleaned the public reads at Q25 with fastp, built clones with MiXCR and kept in-frame beta chains. Rows are unified per CDR3 protein, each entry keeping the most common DNA and genes. A total of tens of thousands of distinct CDR3 sequences appear in this sample, under 30% of them only once. Around 8.5% of the sample is taken by the ten largest. Broad study findings and their caveats: The similarity between tumor and nontumor tissue repertoires was significantly greater in luminal-like breast cancer than in basal-like breast cancer. The data were judged consistent with most tumor T cells deriving from the lymph node and then expanding within tumor tissue. The conclusion that tumor T cells originate in lymph nodes was framed as consistent with a hypothesis rather than directly demonstrated. Tumors showed preferential V and J gene usage, and their T-cell repertoire diversity fell below that of lymph nodes yet above that of nontumor tissue.

This clonotype was detected many times. This clone's antigen is unknown. Qualities for individual bases were not recorded, and no much larger clone is one base off. V is pared back by 5 bases and J by 0 bases, with 22 bases lying between the germline termini. Counted from cysteine to phenylalanine, this CDR3 has 18 amino acids. The DNA shown is the 54-base CDR3, in frame from base 1. CDR1 and CDR2 (SGHNT, YYREEE) derive from the germline V gene (reference sequence). The sequence came from a female donor with breast cancer. Some clones in this sample may be carry-over from other donors' samples. Input material: breast tumor tissue. The chain is encoded by TRBV5-4 joined to TRBJ2-3; no D gene is confidently identified. The DNA is TGTGCCAGCAGACGTCTGACCACTTTGGGGTCTAGCACAGATACGCAGTATTTT. It translates to CASRRLTTLGSSTDTQYF.